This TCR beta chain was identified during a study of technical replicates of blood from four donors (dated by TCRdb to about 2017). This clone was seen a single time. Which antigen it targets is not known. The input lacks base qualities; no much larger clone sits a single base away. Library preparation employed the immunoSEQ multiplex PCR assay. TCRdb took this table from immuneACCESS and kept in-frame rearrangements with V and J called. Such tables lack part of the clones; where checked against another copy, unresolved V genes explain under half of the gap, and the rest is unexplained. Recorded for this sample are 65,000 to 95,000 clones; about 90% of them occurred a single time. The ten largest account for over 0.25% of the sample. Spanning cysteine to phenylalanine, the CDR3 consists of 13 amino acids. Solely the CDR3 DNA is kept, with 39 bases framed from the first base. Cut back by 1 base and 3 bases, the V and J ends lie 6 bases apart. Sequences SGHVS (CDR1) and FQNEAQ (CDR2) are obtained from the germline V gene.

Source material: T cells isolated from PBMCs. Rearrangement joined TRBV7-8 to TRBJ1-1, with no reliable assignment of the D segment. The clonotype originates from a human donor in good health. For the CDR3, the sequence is CASSLDADTEAFF. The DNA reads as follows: TGTGCCAGCAGCTTAGATGCGGACACTGAAGCTTTCTTT.